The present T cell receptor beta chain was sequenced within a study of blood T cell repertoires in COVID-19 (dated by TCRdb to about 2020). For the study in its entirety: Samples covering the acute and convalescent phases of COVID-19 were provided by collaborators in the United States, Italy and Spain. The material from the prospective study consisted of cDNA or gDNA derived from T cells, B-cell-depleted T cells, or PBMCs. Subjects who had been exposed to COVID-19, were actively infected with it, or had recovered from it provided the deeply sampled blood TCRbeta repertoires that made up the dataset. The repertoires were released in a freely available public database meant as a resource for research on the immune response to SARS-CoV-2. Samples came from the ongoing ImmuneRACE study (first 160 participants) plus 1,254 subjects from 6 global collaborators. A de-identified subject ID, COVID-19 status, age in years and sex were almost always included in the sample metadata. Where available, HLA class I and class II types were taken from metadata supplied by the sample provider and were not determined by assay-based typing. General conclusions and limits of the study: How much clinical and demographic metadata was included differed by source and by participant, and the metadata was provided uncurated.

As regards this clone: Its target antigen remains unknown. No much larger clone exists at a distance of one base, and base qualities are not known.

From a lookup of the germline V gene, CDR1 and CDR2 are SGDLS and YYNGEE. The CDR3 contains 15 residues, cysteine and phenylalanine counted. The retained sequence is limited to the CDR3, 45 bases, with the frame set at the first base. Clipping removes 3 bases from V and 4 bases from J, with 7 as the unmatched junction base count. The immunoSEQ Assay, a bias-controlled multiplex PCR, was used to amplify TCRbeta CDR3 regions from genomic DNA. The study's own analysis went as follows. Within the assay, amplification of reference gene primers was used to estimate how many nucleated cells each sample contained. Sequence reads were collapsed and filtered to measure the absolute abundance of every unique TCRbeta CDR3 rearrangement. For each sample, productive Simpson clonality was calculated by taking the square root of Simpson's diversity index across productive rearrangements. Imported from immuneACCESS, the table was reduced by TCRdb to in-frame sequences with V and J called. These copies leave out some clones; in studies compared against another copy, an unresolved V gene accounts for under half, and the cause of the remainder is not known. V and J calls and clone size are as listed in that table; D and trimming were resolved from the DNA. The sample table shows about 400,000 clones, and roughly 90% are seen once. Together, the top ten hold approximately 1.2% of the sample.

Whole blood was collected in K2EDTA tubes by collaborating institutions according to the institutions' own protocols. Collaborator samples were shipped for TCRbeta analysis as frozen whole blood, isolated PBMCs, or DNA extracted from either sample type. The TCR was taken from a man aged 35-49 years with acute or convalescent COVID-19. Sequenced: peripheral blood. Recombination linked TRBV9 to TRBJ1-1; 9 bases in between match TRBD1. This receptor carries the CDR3 CASSDRDREITEAFF. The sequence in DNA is TGTGCCAGCAGCGACCGGGACAGGGAGATCACTGAAGCTTTCTTT.